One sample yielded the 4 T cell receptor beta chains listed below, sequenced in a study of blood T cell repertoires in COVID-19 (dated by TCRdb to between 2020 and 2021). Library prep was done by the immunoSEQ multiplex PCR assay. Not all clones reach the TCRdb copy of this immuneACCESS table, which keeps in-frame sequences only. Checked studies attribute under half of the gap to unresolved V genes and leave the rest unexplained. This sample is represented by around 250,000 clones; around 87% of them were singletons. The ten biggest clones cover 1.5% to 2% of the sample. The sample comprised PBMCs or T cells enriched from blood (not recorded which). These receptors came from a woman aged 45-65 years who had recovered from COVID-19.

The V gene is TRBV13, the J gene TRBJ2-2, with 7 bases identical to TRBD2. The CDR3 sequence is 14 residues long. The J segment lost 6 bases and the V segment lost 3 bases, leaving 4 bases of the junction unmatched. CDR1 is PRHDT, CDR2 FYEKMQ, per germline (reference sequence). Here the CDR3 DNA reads TGTGCCAGCAGCTTTCAGACTAGCTCCGGGGAGCTGTTTTTT. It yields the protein CASSFQTSSGELFF.

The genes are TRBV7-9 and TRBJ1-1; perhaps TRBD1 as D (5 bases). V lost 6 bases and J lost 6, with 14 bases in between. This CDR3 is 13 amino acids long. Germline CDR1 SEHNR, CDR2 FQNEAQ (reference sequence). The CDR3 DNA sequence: TGTGCCAGCAGGCCGGAATGGGGGGCTGAAGCTTTCTTT. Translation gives CASRPEWGAEAFF.

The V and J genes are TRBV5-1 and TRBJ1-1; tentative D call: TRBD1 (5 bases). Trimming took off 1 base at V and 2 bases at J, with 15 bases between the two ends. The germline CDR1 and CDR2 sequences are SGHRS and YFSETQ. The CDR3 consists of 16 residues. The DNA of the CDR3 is TGCGCCAGCAGCTTGAAAAGGGGTTGGGTTAACACTGAAGCTTTCTTT. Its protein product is CASSLKRGWVNTEAFF.

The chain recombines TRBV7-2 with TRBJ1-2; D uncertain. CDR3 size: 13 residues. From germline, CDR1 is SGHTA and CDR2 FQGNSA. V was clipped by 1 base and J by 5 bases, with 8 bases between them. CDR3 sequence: CASSLGGAYGYTF. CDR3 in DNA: TGTGCCAGCAGCTTAGGGGGAGCTTATGGCTACACCTTC.